Shown below are 10 T cell receptor beta chains from a single sample sequenced in a study of blood T cells in healthy people across ages. Together with a sample-barcoded 5' primer, a J-beta primer mix was included in a second PCR lasting about 6 to 11 cycles. TCRdb re-called the 5' RACE reads with MiXCR, one entry per CDR3 protein. This table holds about 780,000 distinct CDR3 sequences, around half found once. The sample taken for sequencing was blood. Every receptor here comes from a man of 80 years or more in good health.

The genes are TRBV7-9 and TRBJ2-3; 7 nucleotides align to TRBD1. The CDR3 sequence is 14 residues long. The germline V gene encodes CDR1 SEHNR and CDR2 FQNEAQ (reference sequence). J lost 2 bases, V lost 4 bases, and 3 bases had no gene match. In DNA, the CDR3 is TGTGCCAGCAGCTGGACAGGCCTCACAGATACGCAGTATTTT. Translated: CASSWTGLTDTQYF.

In this sample, this clonotype turned up once. This chain uses TRBV7-3 with TRBJ2-3; the match to TRBD2 covers 7 bases. The CDR3 has 14 amino acids. J was trimmed by 2 bases and V by 6 bases; bases with no gene match: 5. In germline, CDR1 is SGHTA, CDR2 FQGTGA. CDR3 region: CASRGGEYTDTQYF. CDR3 nucleotide sequence: TGTGCCAGCAGGGGGGGGGAGTACACAGATACGCAGTATTTT.

This clonotype was counted only a few times. The chain carries TRBV11-2 and TRBJ2-3, with D uncertain. Trimming shortened V by 5 bases and J by 2 bases, and 8 bases separated the two germline ends. Germline CDR1 is SGHAT and CDR2 is FQNNGV. This CDR3 has 13 residues. The CDR3 bases are TGTGCCAGCAGCATACCGTACACAGATACGCAGTATTTT. Translation gives CASSIPYTDTQYF.

V gene TRBV20-1 combines with J gene TRBJ2-3; TRBD1 aligns across 11 bases. The CDR3 extends over 14 amino acids. Germline CDR1 reads DFQATT; CDR2 reads SNEGSKA (reference sequence). J lost 4 bases, V lost 3 bases, and 3 bases had no gene match. CDR3 in DNA: TGCAGTGCTAGGGACAGGGGGCTTTCAGATACGCAGTATTTT. Translation gives CSARDRGLSDTQYF.

This clonotype has just a few counts. The chain carries TRBV15 and TRBJ2-1; TRBD1 matches at 7 bases. The CDR3 length is 14 residues. V dropped 3 bases and J dropped 4; count of bases not matched to a gene: 3. From germline, CDR1 is LNHNV and CDR2 YYDKDF (reference sequence). The CDR3 DNA follows: TGTGCCACCAGCAGGGGGACAGCGTACAATGAGCAGTTCTTC. Amino acids: CATSRGTAYNEQFF. Full variable domain (rest looked up from reference TRBV15 and TRBJ2-1): DAMVIQNPRYQVTQFGKPVTLSCSQTLNHNVMYWYQQKSSQAPKLLFHYYDKDFNNEADTPDNFQSRRPNTSFCFLDIRSPGLGDTAMYLCATSRGTAYNEQFFGPGTRLTVL.

This chain links TRBV9 with TRBJ2-5; TRBD2 is a possible D gene (5 bases). With the DNA end fitting TRBJ2-7 better, the J assignment may be wrong. The CDR3 is 14 amino acids. CDR1 SGDLS and CDR2 YYNGEE come from the germline V gene. CDR3 nucleotides: TGTGCCAGCAGCGTACGAAGCGGCCGCTACGAGCAGTACTTC. It translates to CASSVRSGRYEQYF.

The gene calls are TRBV7-2 and TRBJ1-6; TRBD1 matches at 8 bases. The V and J ends lost 3 bases and 4 bases, in that order; junction bases with no gene match: 5. This CDR3 is built from 16 residues. Germline V CDR1 and CDR2: SGHTA, FQGNSA. For the CDR3, the DNA is TGTGCCAGCAGCTTCAGGGGGCCTCTTTATAATTCACCCCTCCACTTT. Translation: CASSFRGPLYNSPLHF.

This clonotype was seen more than once but under ten times. CDR3 loop: CASRYSQGTYEQYF. DNA of the CDR3: TGTGCCAGCAGATATTCACAGGGCACCTACGAGCAGTACTTC. The chain recombines TRBV28 with TRBJ2-7, with D perhaps TRBD1 (6 bases). CDR1 is MDHEN, CDR2 SYDVKM, per germline. V dropped 6 bases and J dropped 2 bases, with 14 bases sitting between them. The CDR3 sequence is 14 residues long. The whole variable domain, filled in from reference TRBV28 and TRBJ2-7, reads DVKVTQSSRYLVKRTGEKVFLECVQDMDHENMFWYRQDPGLGLRLIYFSYDVKMKEKGDIPEGYSVSREKKERFSLILESASTNQTSMYLCASRYSQGTYEQYFGPGTRLTVT.

The sample holds a few counts of this clonotype. This chain connects TRBV20-1 to TRBJ2-1, with 14 bases lining up with TRBD2. Trimming removed 1 base from V and 1 base from J; junction bases left unmatched: 12. There are 20 residues in the CDR3. Germline loops: CDR1 DFQATT, CDR2 SNEGSKA (reference sequence). The CDR3 loop reads CSARASTGTSGSWSYNEQFF. DNA of the CDR3: TGCAGTGCTAGAGCTTCTACCGGGACTAGCGGGAGTTGGTCCTACAATGAGCAGTTCTTC.

For this clonotype: A read error may be the cause here, since a much bigger clone is one base away. The J gene is TRBJ2-5, the V gene TRBV9; the D call may be TRBD1 or TRBD2 (5 bases each). Between the trimmed V and J ends, which lost 3 bases and 3 bases, there was a span of 15 bases. In germline, CDR1 is SGDLS, CDR2 YYNGEE. The CDR3 has 15 amino acids. The CDR3 reads CASSAVSGPKETQYF. CDR3 sequence (DNA): TGTGCCAGCAGCGCTGTCTCGGGACCCAAAGAGACCCAGTACTTC.